Listed here are 8 T cell receptor beta chains from one sample, sequenced in a study of technical replicates of blood from several donors (dated by TCRdb to about 2017). Library method: the immunoSEQ multiplex PCR assay. In its TCRdb copy, this immuneACCESS table keeps in-frame sequences only and misses some clones. Where compared with another copy, unresolved V genes explain less than half of these, and the others have no known cause. The sample contains around 68,000 clones, 91% of them found a single time. The biggest ten clones account for 0.35% to 0.4% of the sample. Sequencing was performed on T cells isolated from PBMCs. The receptors stem from a human donor in good health. Some clones in this sample may be carry-over from other donors' samples.

Turning to this clone: Germline and junction disagree at one end, which may indicate a read error. V gene TRBV7-7 combines with J gene TRBJ2-2, with D perhaps TRBD2 (5 bases). Germline assignment: CDR1 SSHAT and CDR2 FNYEAQ (reference sequence). The CDR3 loop spans 14 amino acids. The CDR3 region has the DNA TGTGCTAGCAGCCCCGGAGGCGCCACCGGGGAGCTGTTTTTT. Translation: CASSPGGATGELFF.

The rearrangement uses TRBV11-2 and TRBJ1-2; possibly TRBD1 for D (5 bases). The CDR3 length is 14 residues. Germline V gives CDR1 SGHAT, CDR2 FQNNGV. V was shortened by 6 bases and J by 3 bases, with 14 bases between the two germline ends. CDR3 bases: TGTGCCAGCAGAACCTGGGGGGGGGACTATGGCTACACCTTC. It specifies CASRTWGGDYGYTF.

The CDR3 protein is CASSSLSSGSSDEQFF. In DNA form, the CDR3 reads TGTGCCAGCAGTTCCCTGTCTAGCGGGAGCTCGGATGAGCAGTTCTTC. The chain joins TRBV28 to TRBJ2-1, with TRBD2 matching 10 bases. The germline V gene has CDR1 MDHEN and CDR2 SYDVKM. The CDR3 covers 16 residues. V lost 4 bases to trimming and J lost 8 bases; unmatched junction nucleotides: 11.

The rearrangement joins TRBV29-1 to TRBJ2-2; D not resolved. V lost 3 bases and J lost 5, with 7 bases in between. This CDR3 is built from 12 residues. Germline CDR1 SQVTM, CDR2 ANQGSEA. CDR3 sequence reads: CSVDRRTGELFF. CDR3 DNA sequence: TGCAGCGTTGATAGGCGGACCGGGGAGCTGTTTTTT.

This chain joins TRBV30 and TRBJ2-3; 9 nucleotides agree with TRBD1. The CDR3 loop spans 14 amino acids. Losses at the gene ends were 2 bases for V and 4 bases for J; bases not matched to a gene: 4. Germline V gives CDR1 GTSNPN, CDR2 SVGIG (reference sequence). In DNA form, the CDR3 reads TGTGCCTGGAGTCAAACAGGGGGCGCAGATACGCAGTATTTT. Its translation is CAWSQTGGADTQYF. The whole variable domain, filled in from reference TRBV30 and TRBJ2-3, reads SQTIHQWPATLVQPVGSPLSLECTVEGTSNPNLYWYRQAAGRGLQLLFYSVGIGQISSEVPQNLSASRPQDRQFILSSKKLLLSDSGFYLCAWSQTGGADTQYFGPGTRLTVL.

The chain combines TRBV27 with TRBJ2-7; 11 nucleotides agree with TRBD2. The CDR3 has 16 residues. With 3 bases clipped from V and 3 bases from J, the junction kept 7 bases outside the gene matches. Germline V gene data show CDR1 as MNHEY and CDR2 as SMNVEV (reference sequence). This CDR3 reads CASSLDGTSGFYEQYF. The DNA for the CDR3 is TGTGCCAGCAGTTTGGACGGGACTAGCGGATTCTACGAGCAGTACTTC.

V and J are TRBV5-1 and TRBJ2-3; D perhaps matches TRBD1 (6 bases). Deletions cut 4 bases from V and 0 bases from J, with 18 bases between. Per germline, CDR1 SGHRS and CDR2 YFSETQ. The CDR3 is 17 amino acids. CDR3 coding DNA: TGCGCCAGCAGCGGGGGCCTCCAGCCAATCAGCACAGATACGCAGTATTTT. Residues: CASSGGLQPISTDTQYF. Full variable domain (rest looked up from reference TRBV5-1 and TRBJ2-3): KAGVTQTPRYLIKTRGQQVTLSCSPISGHRSVSWYQQTPGQGLQFLFEYFSETQRNKGNFPGRFSGRQFSNSRSEMNVSTLELGDSALYLCASSGGLQPISTDTQYFGPGTRLTVL.

The rearrangement uses TRBV29-1 and TRBJ2-5, with 10 bases that match TRBD2. CDR1 SQVTM and CDR2 ANQGSEA come from the germline V gene. There are 16 residues in the CDR3. J lost 3 bases, V lost 1 base, and 8 bases had no gene match. For the CDR3, the DNA is TGCAGCGTTGAAGGTAGGAGCGGGGGGGCCGAAGAGACCCAGTACTTC. This encodes CSVEGRSGGAEETQYF.